The 23 T cell receptor beta chains presented below share a single source sample, sequenced in a study of T cell responses to AZD1222 COVID-19 vaccine. Only in-frame clones appear in the TCRdb table, and some are missing; sequencing was by immunoSEQ multiplex PCR. The repertoire holds some 120,000 clones, with about 90% as singletons. Sequences were derived from peripheral blood, sampled on day 0 of AZD1222 vaccination. The receptors were gathered from an adult in good health.

This rearrangement joins TRBV7-4 to TRBJ2-7, with 8 bases lining up with TRBD1. V lost 5 bases to trimming and J lost 0 bases; unmatched junction nucleotides: 9. The CDR3 has 16 residues. Germline V gives CDR1 SGHVT, CDR2 SQSDAQ. DNA of the CDR3: TGTGCCAGCAGCCCCCCCTGGACAGGGAGCTCCTACGAGCAGTACTTC. Residues: CASSPPWTGSSYEQYF.

The genes are TRBV4-2 and TRBJ2-2; 10 bases line up with TRBD2. The CDR3 totals 16 residues. In germline, CDR1 is LGHNA, CDR2 YNFKEQ. The J segment lost 6 bases and the V segment lost 1 base, leaving 5 bases of the junction unmatched. The CDR3 nucleotides read TGTGCCAGCAGCCAAGTGACTAGCGGGTATTCCGGGGAGCTGTTTTTT. Protein sequence: CASSQVTSGYSGELFF.

This chain uses TRBV2 with TRBJ1-4; D is unclear. Trimming took 3 bases from V and 3 from J, leaving 8 bases between them. The CDR3 sequence is 14 residues long. Germline V CDR1 and CDR2: SNHLY, FYNNEI. The CDR3 bases are TGTGCCAGCAGTGACGGCCAGGCTAATGAAAAACTGTTTTTT. This gives the protein CASSDGQANEKLFF.

This chain links TRBV5-4 with TRBJ2-7, with 9 bases identical to TRBD2. Germline-derived CDR1 and CDR2 are SGHNT and YYREEE (reference sequence). The CDR3 length is 17 residues. V lost 0 bases and J lost 6; bases outside the gene matches: 13. The DNA of the CDR3 is TGTGCCAGCAGCTTGGGGGTAAATAGCGGGAGTTTGGTCGAGCAGTACTTC. Its translation: CASSLGVNSGSLVEQYF. The variable domain in full, with the rest retrieved from reference TRBV5-4 and TRBJ2-7, is ETGVTQSPTHLIKTRGQQVTLRCSSQSGHNTVSWYQQALGQGPQFIFQYYREEENGRGNFPPRFSGLQFPNYSSELNVNALELDDSALYLCASSLGVNSGSLVEQYFGPGTRLTVT.

The V and J genes are TRBV11-3 and TRBJ2-1, with 9 bases aligning to TRBD2. Trimming removed 1 base from V and 4 bases from J; junction bases left unmatched: 2. Germline CDR1 reads SGHNT; CDR2 reads YENEEA. The CDR3 spans 15 residues. The CDR3 protein is CASSLGRGGYNEQFF. In nucleotides, the CDR3 is TGTGCCAGCAGCTTAGGGCGGGGGGGATACAATGAGCAGTTCTTC.

The chain couples TRBV11-2 to TRBJ2-7; 8 bases are shared with TRBD2. This CDR3 is 13 amino acids long. Unmatched junction bases numbered 4, after V lost 6 bases and J lost 3 bases. Germline lookup yields CDR1 SGHAT and CDR2 FQNNGV. In nucleotides, the CDR3 is TGTGCCAGCAGTAGTAGCGGGATCTACGAGCAGTACTTC. It translates to CASSSSGIYEQYF.

This clone was found a few times. CDR3 residues: CASRLRLAGRNEQYF. The DNA for the CDR3 is TGTGCCAGCAGATTACGCCTAGCGGGGAGGAACGAGCAGTACTTC. The chain is built from TRBV27 and TRBJ2-7, with 9 bases identical to TRBD2. CDR1 and CDR2 from the germline V gene are MNHEY and SMNVEV (reference sequence). The CDR3 length is 15 residues. The V and J ends lost 6 bases and 5 bases, in that order; junction bases with no gene match: 11.

The chain is built from TRBV3-1 (or the pseudogene TRBV3-2) and TRBJ1-1; a possible D gene is TRBD1 (5 bases). Trimming stripped 3 bases from V and 7 bases from J, with 9 bases between. CDR3 length: 12 residues. CDR1 LGHDT and CDR2 YNNKEL come from the germline V gene (reference sequence). The CDR3 DNA follows: TGTGCCAGCAGCCACCTTAGGGGTGAAGCTTTCTTT. Protein: CASSHLRGEAFF.

The chain couples TRBV4-1 to TRBJ2-7; 9 bases agree with TRBD1. CDR1 and CDR2 (germline): MGHRA, YSYEKL. V lost 4 bases and J lost 4; bases outside the gene matches: 8. The CDR3 has 15 amino acids. DNA of the CDR3: TGCGCCAGCAGCCTTGGGACAGGGAGGGGGTACGAGCAGTACTTC. Translation: CASSLGTGRGYEQYF.

The gene calls are TRBV28 and TRBJ1-2; TRBD1 agrees at 9 bases. In germline, CDR1 is MDHEN, CDR2 SYDVKM. The CDR3 covers 13 residues. Unmatched junction bases numbered 5, after V lost 6 bases and J lost 6 bases. This CDR3 is CASRRDRVHGYTF. CDR3 nucleotides: TGTGCCAGCAGGAGGGACAGGGTACATGGCTACACCTTC.

This clone was counted only a few times. This rearrangement joins TRBV11-3 to TRBJ2-7; the D is unclear. Germline CDR1 is SGHNT and CDR2 is YENEEA. Trimming shortened V by 3 bases and J by 2 bases, and 2 bases separated the two germline ends. This CDR3 region has 11 residues. The CDR3 spells CASSFTYEQYF. The CDR3 region has the DNA TGTGCCAGCAGCTTCACCTACGAGCAGTACTTC.

This chain connects TRBV19 to TRBJ1-1, with D unresolved. Germline V gene lookup returns CDR1 LNHDA and CDR2 SQIVND (reference sequence). The CDR3 has 14 residues. V was pared by 0 bases and J by 0 bases, with 5 bases between. CDR3 region: CASSIDLLNTEAFF. CDR3 sequence (DNA): TGTGCCAGTAGTATAGATCTTCTGAACACTGAAGCTTTCTTT.

The J gene is TRBJ1-5, the V gene TRBV7-3; 9 bases are shared with TRBD1. The V gene's germline CDR1 is SGHTA and CDR2 FQGTGA. Germline trimming cut 5 bases from V and 1 base from J; bases unmatched to any gene: 12. The CDR3 spans 18 residues. CDR3 nucleotides: TGTGCCAGCAGCATCGGGACAGGGTATTTCCTAAGCAATCAGCCCCAGCATTTT. It is translated as CASSIGTGYFLSNQPQHF.

This rearrangement joins TRBV4-3 to TRBJ1-1, with D unresolved. Trimming took off 4 bases at V and 1 base at J, with 16 bases between the two ends. There are 16 residues in the CDR3. The germline gives CDR1 LGHNA, CDR2 YSLEER. The CDR3 DNA is TGCGCCAGCAGCCCCGGGAGCGAAGGTCGGAACACTGAAGCTTTCTTT. Its protein is CASSPGSEGRNTEAFF.

This CDR3 reads CASSPDRRGTEAFF. For the CDR3, the DNA is TGTGCCAGCAGCCCGGACAGAAGGGGTACTGAAGCTTTCTTT. The chain has TRBV6-6 and TRBJ1-1, with D possibly TRBD1 on 6 matching bases. V was trimmed by 6 bases and J by 5 bases, leaving 16 bases between them. The CDR3 is made up of 14 amino acids. In germline, CDR1 is MNHNY, CDR2 SVGAGI (reference sequence).

The chain has TRBV30 and TRBJ2-3; D unclear. Looked up from germline, CDR1 is GTSNPN and CDR2 is SVGIG (reference sequence). This CDR3 has 15 amino acids. V lost 2 bases to trimming and J lost 4 bases, with 16 bases between them. The CDR3 protein is CAWSQDWARADTQYF. In DNA, the CDR3 is TGTGCCTGGAGTCAGGATTGGGCCCGGGCAGATACGCAGTATTTT.

The chain is built from TRBV5-1 and TRBJ2-3; TRBD1 matches 8 bases. There are 14 residues in the CDR3. V lost 4 bases to trimming and J lost 6 bases; unmatched junction nucleotides: 7. Per germline, CDR1 SGHRS and CDR2 YFSETQ. The CDR3 loop is CASSDDRGGDTQYF. CDR3 coding DNA: TGCGCCAGCAGCGATGACAGGGGAGGCGATACGCAGTATTTT.

In this sample, this clone turned up once. V and J are TRBV7-6 and TRBJ1-1, with D possibly matching TRBD1 (5 bases). Germline CDR1 is SGHVS and CDR2 is FNYEAQ. Trimming removed 0 bases at V and 4 bases at J, with 9 bases between. This CDR3 is 14 amino acids long. The DNA for the CDR3 is TGTGCCAGCAGCTTAGCTGGGACCTTCACTGAAGCTTTCTTT. Translation gives CASSLAGTFTEAFF.

The chain combines TRBV2 with TRBJ2-3; no definite D call. The CDR3 contains 14 residues. CDR1 and CDR2 from the germline V gene are SNHLY and FYNNEI. Between the trimmed V and J ends, which lost 4 bases and 4 bases, there was a span of 12 bases. The CDR3 sequence is CASSAKVGPDTQYF. CDR3 bases: TGTGCCAGCAGTGCGAAGGTCGGCCCAGATACGCAGTATTTT. The variable domain in full, completed from reference TRBV2 and TRBJ2-3, reads EPEVTQTPSHQVTQMGQEVILRCVPISNHLYFYWYRQILGQKVEFLVSFYNNEISEKSEIFDDQFSVERPDGSNFTLKIRSTKLEDSAMYFCASSAKVGPDTQYFGPGTRLTVL.

The chain is built from TRBV6-1 and TRBJ1-5; D unresolved. The germline CDR1 and CDR2 sequences are MNHNS and SASEGT. Trimming took off 2 bases at V and 2 bases at J, with 10 bases between the two ends. The CDR3 sequence is 15 residues long. This CDR3 reads CASSELVNRNQPQHF. In DNA form, the CDR3 reads TGTGCCAGCAGTGAACTCGTAAATCGCAATCAGCCCCAGCATTTT.

The genes are TRBV6-5 and TRBJ1-4; D ambiguous. This CDR3 has 15 amino acids. The germline V and J ends were trimmed by 6 bases and 0 bases, with 11 bases remaining between them. CDR1 MNHEY and CDR2 SVGAGI come from the germline V gene. The CDR3 bases are TGTGCCAGCAGCCCCAAGGATGCAACTAATGAAAAACTGTTTTTT. Protein: CASSPKDATNEKLFF.

This chain uses TRBV5-1 with TRBJ2-5, with no clear D. The CDR3 is made up of 13 amino acids. Per germline, CDR1 SGHRS and CDR2 YFSETQ. The V end was cut by 4 bases, the J end by 4 bases, with 11 bases between. The CDR3 DNA follows: TGCGCCAGCAGCCGTACGGATGTAGAGACCCAGTACTTC. It translates to CASSRTDVETQYF.

This clone has a single count. The chain uses TRBV18 and TRBJ2-1; 12 bases agree with TRBD2. With 3 bases clipped from V and 7 bases from J, the junction kept 4 bases outside the gene matches. The germline CDR1 and CDR2 sequences are KGHSH and LQKENI. The CDR3 extends over 15 amino acids. The CDR3, as DNA: TGTGCCAGCTCACCGATACTAGCGGGGGGTAATGAGCAGTTCTTC. It specifies CASSPILAGGNEQFF.